This TCR beta chain is from a study of T cell responses to AZD1222 COVID-19 vaccine (dated by TCRdb to the early 2020s). Study-level background: AZD1222 recipients with second doses at about 4 weeks or about 12 weeks were pooled, because spike-specific TCR depth and breadth did not differ between schedules. TCR sequencing covered 233 trial participants: 200 to 220 given two doses of AZD1222 and about 26 given two doses of MenACWY control vaccine. Enrollment into the trials was organized by age into subgroups of 18-55, 56-69 and 70-plus years, and those subgroups contained roughly 160, 29 and 62 TCR-sequenced participants, respectively. Study-wide findings and limitations: After two AZD1222 doses, spike-specific TCR breadth and depth were significantly higher than at day 0 and than in MenACWY recipients. Participants were mostly white British, with more females than males. The authors suggested clonal diversity may have been underestimated. In the small 56-69-year group, the increase in depth fell short of significance, most likely because of low power. Only five or six AZD1222 recipients were SARS-CoV-2 seropositive at baseline, limiting conclusions about previously exposed vaccinees. Because no samples from the day 14 peak response were available, repertoires could be characterized only after the peak T cell response. Vaccine-associated CD4 TCRs spanned the whole spike protein, with dominant responses in regions 160-218 and 743-854. Reportedly, almost half of the unique spike-specific TCRs recognized epitopes lying outside the regions that are mutated in the B.1.351 and B.1.1.7 variants.

As concerns this clone: The antigen it binds to is not known. No clone much larger than this one lies a single base away; base qualities are absent.

The CDR3 regions of human TCRbeta chains were analyzed by immunosequencing. The authors processed their data as follows. TCRs in the repertoires were matched against a reference library of SARS-CoV-2-specific TCRs that had been generated with the MIRA antigen-specificity platform. Breadth meant the fraction of unique TCRs that were SARS-CoV-2-associated, whereas depth meant the fraction of total T cells that were SARS-CoV-2-associated. Using the MIRA data, each spike-specific TCR was mapped to the spike region that the TCR reacts to and placed in a CD4 or CD8 class. Log10-transformed breadth and depth values were compared by one-way ANOVA with Sidak's multiple comparisons tests. What TCRdb holds here is the immuneACCESS table cut down to in-frame rearrangements. Part of the clones is not present; checked against another copy, under half of the missing clones reflect an unresolved V gene, and the others are unexplained. V, J and clone size are taken as reported in that table, and D and trimming were inferred from the DNA itself. For this sample the table gives 98,000 or so clones, of which about 88% were detected only once. Of the sample, roughly 20% falls within the top ten clones.

The time point label on this specimen signifies: baseline before first vaccination. Vaccinee samples were obtained from the UK trials COV001 and COV002, which included a single-blind randomized controlled phase 2/3 trial of AZD1222 (ChAdOx1 nCoV-19) in healthy adults. For TCRbeta chain sequencing, PBMC samples from trial participants were taken at day 0 and at day 28 after the second dose. The clonotype comes from an adult in good health. This specimen was peripheral blood, taken on day 0 of AZD1222 vaccination.

The DNA sequence is as follows: TGTGCCAGCAGCCAACAGGGGACCGGGGAGCTGTTTTTT. It is translated as CASSQQGTGELFF. This sequence uses TRBV4-2 and TRBJ2-2; tentative D gene TRBD1, with 6 bases matching. The cysteine opens and the phenylalanine closes a CDR3 of 13 amino acids. The read is trimmed to its CDR3 DNA, 39 bases read in frame from base 1. CDR1 and CDR2 are drawn from the germline V gene: LGHNA, YNFKEQ. A distance of 6 bases separates the germline ends of V and J, which lose 2 bases and 5 bases respectively.